The 14 T cell receptor beta chains listed next were all sequenced from one sample in a study of shared clonotypes between healthy human individuals. The naive CD8 subset, CD45RO-negative cells positively selected for CCR7, excluded terminally differentiated effector memory CD45RA+ cells. Generated by immunoSEQ multiplex PCR, the TCRdb table keeps only in-frame clones and is missing some. The sample holds about 700,000 clones, 92% seen once. The sequenced material came from naive CD8+ T cells sorted from blood. The source is a young man in good health.

This chain links TRBV7-9 with TRBJ1-5; D gene ambiguous. V dropped 5 bases and J dropped 2 bases, with 10 bases sitting between them. CDR1 is SEHNR and CDR2 is FQNEAQ in the germline V gene (reference sequence). This CDR3 has 14 amino acids. The CDR3 protein is CASSPGGRNQPQHF. As DNA, the CDR3 is TGTGCCAGCAGCCCCGGCGGGCGCAATCAGCCCCAGCATTTT.

V is TRBV18 and J is TRBJ2-7; weak D call: TRBD2 (6 bases). Between the trimmed V and J ends, which lost 4 bases and 6 bases, there was a span of 16 bases. Per the germline V gene, CDR1 is KGHSH and CDR2 is LQKENI. The CDR3 is 14 amino acids. Here the CDR3 reads CASSRDGVEGEQYF. The CDR3 DNA follows: TGTGCCAGCTCACGGGACGGGGTGGAGGGCGAGCAGTACTTC.

The genes are TRBV7-9 and TRBJ2-1; possibly TRBD1 or TRBD2 for D (6 bases each). The CDR3 is 14 amino acids. V was cut by 5 bases and J by 7 bases, with 15 bases left in between. Germline loops: CDR1 SEHNR, CDR2 FQNEAQ (reference sequence). CDR3 sequence: CASSPRGPRNEQFF. Here the CDR3 DNA reads TGTGCCAGCAGCCCCCGGGGGCCCAGGAATGAGCAGTTCTTC.

This clone appeared a single time. This chain joins TRBV2 and TRBJ2-1; possibly TRBD2 for D (6 bases). Germline CDR1 SNHLY, CDR2 FYNNEI. Trimming pared 7 bases from V and 7 bases from J, leaving 11 bases between. CDR3 length equals 12 residues. The CDR3 reads CASIAEGNEQFF. The CDR3 region has the DNA TGTGCCAGCATAGCGGAGGGGAATGAGCAGTTCTTC.

The chain employs TRBV7-2 and TRBJ2-3; perhaps TRBD1 as D (6 bases). CDR1 and CDR2 (germline): SGHTA, FQGNSA. The CDR3 is 17 amino acids. V lost 6 bases, J lost 2 bases, and 21 bases lay in between. CDR3 coding DNA: TGTGCCAGCAGTTACCCGGGACAAACATCATACACAGATACGCAGTATTTT. Protein: CASSYPGQTSYTDTQYF.

The rearrangement uses TRBV10-3 and TRBJ1-1; possible D gene TRBD1, 6 bases. V gave up 2 bases and J gave up 0 bases, with 10 bases separating them. The CDR3 loop spans 15 amino acids. The germline gives CDR1 ENHRY, CDR2 SYGVKD. CDR3 bases: TGTGCCATCAGTGAGCACGGACAGATGAACACTGAAGCTTTCTTT. Translation: CAISEHGQMNTEAFF.

The V call is TRBV2, the J call TRBJ2-7; 9 bases line up with TRBD1. Germline V gene data show CDR1 as SNHLY and CDR2 as FYNNEI. The CDR3 length is 15 residues. The trim removed 4 bases at V and 2 bases at J, leaving 6 bases unmatched. CDR3 bases: TGTGCCAGCAGTGTGAGGGACAGGGTGACCTACGAGCAGTACTTC. This gives the protein CASSVRDRVTYEQYF.

V usage is TRBV1 and J usage is TRBJ1-5; the table calls TRBD1, which could not be checked here. TRBV1 has pseudogene status. The CDR3 runs to 20 residues. The CDR3 DNA follows: TGCACCAGCAGCCAAGAAGACAGGGGTTTGAACCTCCCCGGCAATCAGCCCCAGCATTTT. Translated: CTSSQEDRGLNLPGNQPQHF.

The chain carries TRBV9 and TRBJ1-3; D is unresolved. Trimming left V 0 bases short and J 4 bases short, with 5 bases between. CDR1 is SGDLS, CDR2 YYNGEE, per germline. The CDR3 spans 13 residues. The CDR3 sequence is CASSVVEGNTIYF. The CDR3 DNA sequence: TGTGCCAGCAGCGTAGTGGAGGGAAACACCATATATTTT.

The sample holds one count of this clone. This chain joins TRBV29-1 and TRBJ2-2; perhaps TRBD1 as D (5 bases). This CDR3 has 14 residues. The germline V and J ends were trimmed by 7 bases and 3 bases, with 15 bases remaining between them. Germline V gene lookup returns CDR1 SQVTM and CDR2 ANQGSEA. The CDR3 region has the DNA TGCAGCGCCTACCCGGACACGGACACCGGGGAGCTGTTTTTT. This codes for CSAYPDTDTGELFF.

The chain couples TRBV6-1 to TRBJ2-7; D is uncertain. Per germline, CDR1 MNHNS and CDR2 SASEGT. V lost 0 bases and J 4 bases, leaving 7 bases between the germline ends. The CDR3 sequence is 13 residues long. The CDR3 nucleotides are TGTGCCAGCAGTGAAGCACCCCCATACGAGCAGTACTTC. Translated, it gives CASSEAPPYEQYF.

V usage is TRBV21-1 and J usage is TRBJ2-3. TRBV21-1 corresponds to a pseudogene. CDR3 size: 13 residues. The CDR3 coding sequence is TGTGCCACACCGGATTTGAGAAGAGATACGCAGTATTTT. It specifies CATPDLRRDTQYF.

The genes are TRBV25-1 and TRBJ2-1; a possible D gene is TRBD1 (6 bases). V was clipped by 0 bases and J by 0 bases, with 9 bases between them. CDR1 and CDR2 (germline): MGHDK, SYGVNS. CDR3 length: 16 residues. The CDR3 DNA reads TGTGCCAGCAGTGAATATACAGGGAGCTCCTACAATGAGCAGTTCTTC. This sequence encodes CASSEYTGSSYNEQFF.

The chain recombines TRBV9 with TRBJ2-2; no clear D gene. The V gene lost 3 bases and the J gene lost 3 bases, with 15 bases spanning the gap. Germline V gene sequence: CDR1 SGDLS, CDR2 YYNGEE. CDR3 size: 16 residues. The CDR3 is CASSAPLGLDTGELFF. The CDR3 DNA is TGTGCCAGCAGCGCCCCGCTCGGGCTAGACACCGGGGAGCTGTTTTTT.